Listed below are T cell receptor beta chains from one sample, sequenced in a study of identical twins. MiXCR, run by TCRdb on the 5' RACE reads, gives a single entry per CDR3 protein. The sample records 420,000 or so distinct CDR3 sequences, around a sixth being singletons. Material: naive T cells sorted from blood. The receptors originated from a middle-aged man in good health. CDR3s include the opening cysteine and the closing phenylalanine or tryptophan. Fields, in order: J gene, D gene, V gene, clone size, CDR3 DNA, CDR3 protein. D genes are given only for firm matches. Expanded clones get a size class; other rows say once, few or many, or leave the size out.

TRBJ2-2	TRBD1	TRBV27	few	TGTGCCAGCAAAAAGGACAGGGGGATAGTCGGGGAGCTGTTTTTT	CASKKDRGIVGELFF
TRBJ2-1	.	TRBV5-4	few	TGTGCCAGCAGCCAACCCCTGGGGGACTGGAGAAATGAGCAGTTCTTC	CASSQPLGDWRNEQFF
TRBJ1-1	.	TRBV5-4	few	TGTGCCAGCAGCTTGGCGGAACACACTGAAGCTTTCTTT	CASSLAEHTEAFF
TRBJ2-5	.	TRBV7-9	.	TGTGCCAGCAGCTTAATAAGGGAAGAGACCCAGTACTTC	CASSLIREETQYF
TRBJ2-7	TRBD2	TRBV28	many	TGTGCCAGCAGTTTGATCTATTTGGGGGAGGGCCCTTACGAGCAGTACTTC	CASSLIYLGEGPYEQYF
TRBJ1-1	.	TRBV5-1	many	TGCGCCAGCAGCTTGAACCAGGGTAACACTGAAGCTTTCTTT	CASSLNQGNTEAFF
TRBJ2-5	.	TRBV10-3	many	TGTGCCATCAGTGTGGCAGGGGTGGGGGAGACCCAGTACTTC	CAISVAGVGETQYF
TRBJ2-1	TRBD2	TRBV3-1	.	TGTGCCAGCAGCCAAGTTCGGCTAGCGGGTCTGGTTGAGCAGTTCTTC	CASSQVRLAGLVEQFF
TRBJ1-1	TRBD1	TRBV29-1	.	TGCAGCGCGGGGACAGGGTTCAGCACTGAAGCTTTCTTT	CSAGTGFSTEAFF
TRBJ2-5	.	TRBV10-3	many	TGTGCTATCGGGGGCAGCCAAGAGACCCAGTACTTC	CAIGGSQETQYF
TRBJ2-3	.	TRBV6-1	.	TGTGCCAGCAGTGAATCCCAGCATCCCACAGATACGCAGTATTTT	CASSESQHPTDTQYF
TRBJ2-1	TRBD2	TRBV24-1	few	TGTGCCACCAGTGGAGCGGGAGCGGATGAGCAGTTCTTC	CATSGAGADEQFF
TRBJ2-7	.	TRBV12-3/TRBV12-4	.	TGTGCCAGCAGTTTCGTCCGGAGCTACGAGCAGTACTTC	CASSFVRSYEQYF